The 6 T cell receptor beta chains below all came from one sample that was sequenced in a study of blood T cell repertoires in COVID-19. Measured with immunoSEQ multiplex PCR; TCRdb has only the in-frame clones, and not every one. The sample lists some 150,000 clones, around 83% occurring once. The source material was peripheral blood. The origin of the receptors is a woman aged 55-75 years with acute or convalescent COVID-19.

The V and J genes are TRBV6-5 and TRBJ1-1; the match to TRBD1 covers 8 bases. The CDR3 is 15 residues long. Per the germline V gene, CDR1 is MNHEY and CDR2 is SVGAGI. V was clipped by 6 bases and J by 0 bases; unmatched bases: 6. The CDR3 DNA follows: TGTGCCAGCAGACTAGACAGGGGAATGAACACTGAAGCTTTCTTT. This translates into CASRLDRGMNTEAFF.

By its share, this clone is medium-sized. The CDR3 loop reads CASSLTGFGYTF. CDR3 DNA sequence: TGTGCCAGCAGCCTCACAGGGTTTGGCTACACCTTC. This chain links TRBV12-3 or TRBV12-4 with TRBJ1-2; weak D call: TRBD1 (6 bases). V was trimmed by 6 bases and J by 7 bases, leaving 12 bases between them. The CDR3 is made up of 12 amino acids.

The chain recombines TRBV27 with TRBJ1-1; D is perhaps TRBD1 (6 bases). Looked up from germline, CDR1 is MNHEY and CDR2 is SMNVEV (reference sequence). This CDR3 contains 14 residues. Trimming cost V 7 bases and J 4 bases, with 16 bases left between them. CDR3 sequence reads: CASTPRPRGTEAFF. In nucleotides, the CDR3 is TGTGCCAGCACCCCCCGCCCCAGGGGCACTGAAGCTTTCTTT.

The chain employs TRBV3-1 (or the pseudogene TRBV3-2) and TRBJ1-6; 7 positions match TRBD1. V lost 6 bases and J lost 9; bases outside the gene matches: 8. There are 14 residues in the CDR3. Germline assignment: CDR1 LGHDT and CDR2 YNNKEL (reference sequence). Here the CDR3 reads CASRSGGEGSPLHF. The DNA for the CDR3 is TGTGCCAGCAGATCAGGGGGTGAAGGTTCACCCCTCCACTTT.

This clone was seen only a few times. The V gene is TRBV2, the J gene TRBJ1-1; tentative D call: TRBD1 (5 bases). V was pared by 3 bases and J by 10 bases, with 15 bases between. Germline CDR1 reads SNHLY; CDR2 reads FYNNEI. The CDR3 consists of 13 residues. CDR3 amino acids: CASSDLQERGAFF. The CDR3 coding sequence is TGTGCCAGCAGTGACCTACAGGAGAGAGGAGCTTTCTTT.

The chain is built from TRBV5-1 and TRBJ1-2; no clear D. There are 12 residues in the CDR3. V was shortened by 0 bases and J by 4 bases, with 4 bases between the two germline ends. Germline V lookup: CDR1 SGHRS, CDR2 YFSETQ. CDR3 sequence reads: CASSLGSYGYTF. The CDR3 nucleotides read TGCGCCAGCAGCTTGGGGAGCTATGGCTACACCTTC.